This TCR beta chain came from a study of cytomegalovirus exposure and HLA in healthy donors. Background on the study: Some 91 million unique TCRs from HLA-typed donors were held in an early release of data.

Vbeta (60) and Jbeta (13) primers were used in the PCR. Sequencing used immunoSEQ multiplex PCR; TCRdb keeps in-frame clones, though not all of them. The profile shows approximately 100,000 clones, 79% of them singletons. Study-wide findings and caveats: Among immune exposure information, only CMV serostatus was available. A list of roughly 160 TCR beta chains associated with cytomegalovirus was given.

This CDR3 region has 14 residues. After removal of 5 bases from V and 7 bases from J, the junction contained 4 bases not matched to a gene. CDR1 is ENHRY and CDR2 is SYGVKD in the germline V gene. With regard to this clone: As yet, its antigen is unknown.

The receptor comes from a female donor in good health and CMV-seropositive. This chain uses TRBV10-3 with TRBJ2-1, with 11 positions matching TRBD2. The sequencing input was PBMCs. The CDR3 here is CAISPTSGSNEQFF. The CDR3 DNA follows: TGTGCCATCAGTCCCACTAGCGGGAGTAATGAGCAGTTCTTC.